The 2 T cell receptor beta chains presented below share a single source sample, sequenced in a study of cytomegalovirus exposure and HLA in healthy donors. 13 Jbeta primers and 60 Vbeta primers were used for the PCR. The method was immunoSEQ multiplex PCR; TCRdb's version includes in-frame clones alone and lacks a portion of them. The sample holds around 140,000 clones, about 81% seen once. Source material: PBMCs. These receptors were taken from a woman aged 45 to 65 in good health and CMV-seropositive.

The rearrangement links TRBV25-1 to TRBJ1-4, with D perhaps matching TRBD1 (5 bases). Germline V CDR1 and CDR2: MGHDK, SYGVNS. V shed 5 bases and J shed 8 bases, with 12 bases lying between them. The CDR3 covers 13 residues. CDR3 nucleotides: TGTGCCAGCAGTTCAAGGGGCGCGGAAAAACTGTTTTTT. Translating it yields CASSSRGAEKLFF. Complete variable domain (other parts from reference TRBV25-1 and TRBJ1-4): EADIYQTPRYLVIGTGKKITLECSQTMGHDKMYWYQQDPGMELHLIHYSYGVNSTEKGDLSSESTVSRIRTEHFPLTLESARPSHTSQYLCASSSRGAEKLFFGSGTQLSVL.

The rearrangement joins TRBV5-1 to TRBJ2-2, with D hard to call. CDR3 length: 16 amino acids. Trimming shortened V by 0 bases and J by 1 base, and 10 bases separated the two germline ends. Germline assignment: CDR1 SGHRS and CDR2 YFSETQ. The CDR3 protein is CASSLAGPKNTGELFF. The CDR3 DNA reads as TGCGCCAGCAGCTTGGCCGGTCCCAAGAACACCGGGGAGCTGTTTTTT.